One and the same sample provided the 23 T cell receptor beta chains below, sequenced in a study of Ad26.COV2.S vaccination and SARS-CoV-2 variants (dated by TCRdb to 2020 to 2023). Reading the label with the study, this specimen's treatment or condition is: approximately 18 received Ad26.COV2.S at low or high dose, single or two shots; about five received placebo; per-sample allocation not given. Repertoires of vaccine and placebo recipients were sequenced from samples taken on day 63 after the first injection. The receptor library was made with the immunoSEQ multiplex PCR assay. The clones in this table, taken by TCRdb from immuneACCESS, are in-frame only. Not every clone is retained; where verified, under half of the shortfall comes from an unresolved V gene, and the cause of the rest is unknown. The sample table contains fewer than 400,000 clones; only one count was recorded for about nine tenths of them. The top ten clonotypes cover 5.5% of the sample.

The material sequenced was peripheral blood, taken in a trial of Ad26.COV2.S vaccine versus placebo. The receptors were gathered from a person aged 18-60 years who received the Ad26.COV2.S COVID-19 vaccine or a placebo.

CDR3 amino acids: CASSVGQGGYGYTF. In DNA, the CDR3 is TGCGCCAGCAGTGTGGGACAGGGGGGGTATGGCTACACCTTC. V and J are TRBV10-2 and TRBJ1-2; 11 positions match TRBD1. The germline V gene encodes CDR1 WSHSY and CDR2 SAAADI. The CDR3 is 14 amino acids. V lost 4 bases and J lost 5; bases outside the gene matches: 3.

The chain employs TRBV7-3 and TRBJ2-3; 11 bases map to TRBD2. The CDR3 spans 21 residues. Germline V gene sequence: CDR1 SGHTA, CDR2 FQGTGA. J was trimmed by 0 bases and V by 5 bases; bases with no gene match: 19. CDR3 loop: CASSPNSLQLAGGSSTDTQYF. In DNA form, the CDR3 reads TGTGCCAGCAGCCCTAATTCTCTCCAGCTAGCGGGAGGTTCTAGCACAGATACGCAGTATTTT.

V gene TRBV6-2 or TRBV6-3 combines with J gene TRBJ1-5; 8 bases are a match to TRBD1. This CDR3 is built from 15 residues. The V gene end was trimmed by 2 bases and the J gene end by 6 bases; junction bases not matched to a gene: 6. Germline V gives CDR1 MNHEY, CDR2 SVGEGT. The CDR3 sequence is CASSYPTGVSQPQHF. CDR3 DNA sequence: TGTGCCAGCAGTTACCCGACAGGGGTAAGTCAGCCCCAGCATTTT.

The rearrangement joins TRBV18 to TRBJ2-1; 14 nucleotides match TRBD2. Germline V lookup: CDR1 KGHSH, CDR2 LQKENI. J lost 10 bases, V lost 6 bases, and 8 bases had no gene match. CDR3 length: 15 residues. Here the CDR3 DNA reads TGTGCCAGCTCCGCCGGGACTAGCGGGAGTGGCGAGCAGTTCTTC. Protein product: CASSAGTSGSGEQFF.

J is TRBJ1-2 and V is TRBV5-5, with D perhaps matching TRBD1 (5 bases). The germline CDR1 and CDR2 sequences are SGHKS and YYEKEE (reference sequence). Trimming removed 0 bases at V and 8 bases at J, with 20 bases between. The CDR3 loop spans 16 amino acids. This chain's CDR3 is CASSLDLGAGPNGYTF. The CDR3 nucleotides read TGTGCCAGCAGCTTGGATTTAGGCGCAGGGCCTAACGGCTACACCTTC.

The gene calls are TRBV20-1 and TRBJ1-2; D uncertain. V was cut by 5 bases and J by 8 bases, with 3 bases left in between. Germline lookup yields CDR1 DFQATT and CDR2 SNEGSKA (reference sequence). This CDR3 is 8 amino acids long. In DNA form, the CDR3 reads TGCAGTGCTTCCGGCTACACCTTC. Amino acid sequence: CSASGYTF.

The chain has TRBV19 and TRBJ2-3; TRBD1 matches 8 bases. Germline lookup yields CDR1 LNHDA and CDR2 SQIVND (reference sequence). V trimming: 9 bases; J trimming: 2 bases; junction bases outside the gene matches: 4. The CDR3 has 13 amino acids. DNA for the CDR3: TGTGCCAGCAGACAGGGGTTCACAGATACGCAGTATTTT. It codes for CASRQGFTDTQYF. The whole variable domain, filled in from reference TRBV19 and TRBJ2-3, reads DGGITQSPKYLFRKEGQNVTLSCEQNLNHDAMYWYRQDPGQGLRLIYYSQIVNDFQKGDIAEGYSVSREKKESFPLTVTSAQKNPTAFYLCASRQGFTDTQYFGPGTRLTVL.

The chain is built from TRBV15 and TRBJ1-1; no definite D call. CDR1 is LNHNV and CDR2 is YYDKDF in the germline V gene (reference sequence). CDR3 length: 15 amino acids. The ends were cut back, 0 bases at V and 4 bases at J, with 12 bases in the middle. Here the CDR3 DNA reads TGTGCCACCAGCAGAGATCAGACCTTGGGCACTGAAGCTTTCTTT. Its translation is CATSRDQTLGTEAFF.

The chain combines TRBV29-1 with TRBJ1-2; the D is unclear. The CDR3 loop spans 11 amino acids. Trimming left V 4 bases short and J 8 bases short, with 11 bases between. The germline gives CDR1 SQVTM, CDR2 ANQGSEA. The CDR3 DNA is TGCAGCGTTGGGGAGGTTGAAGGCTACACCTTC. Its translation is CSVGEVEGYTF.

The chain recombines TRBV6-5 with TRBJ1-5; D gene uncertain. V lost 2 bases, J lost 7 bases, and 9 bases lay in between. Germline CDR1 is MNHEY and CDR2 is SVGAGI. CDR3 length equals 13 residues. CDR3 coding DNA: TGTGCCAGCAGTTACCGGACGGGGCAGCCCCAGCATTTT. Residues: CASSYRTGQPQHF.

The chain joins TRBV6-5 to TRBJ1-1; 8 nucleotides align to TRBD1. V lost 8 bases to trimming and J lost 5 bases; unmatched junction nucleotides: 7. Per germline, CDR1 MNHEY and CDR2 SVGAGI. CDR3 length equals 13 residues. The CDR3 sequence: CASAGGRGTEAFF. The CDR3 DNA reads TGTGCCAGCGCAGGGGGCAGGGGTACTGAAGCTTTCTTT.

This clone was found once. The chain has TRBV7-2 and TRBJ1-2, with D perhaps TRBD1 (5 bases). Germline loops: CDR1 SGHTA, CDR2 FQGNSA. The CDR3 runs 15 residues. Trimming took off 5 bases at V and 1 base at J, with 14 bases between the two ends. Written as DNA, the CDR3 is TGTGCCAGCAGCAACTCGGGGACTCTTAACTATGGCTACACCTTC. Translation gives CASSNSGTLNYGYTF.

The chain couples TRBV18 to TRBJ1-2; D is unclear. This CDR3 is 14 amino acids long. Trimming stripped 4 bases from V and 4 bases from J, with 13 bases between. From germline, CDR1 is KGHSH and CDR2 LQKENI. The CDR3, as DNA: TGTGCCAGCTCACACGATAAGGCCCCCTATGGCTACACCTTC. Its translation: CASSHDKAPYGYTF.

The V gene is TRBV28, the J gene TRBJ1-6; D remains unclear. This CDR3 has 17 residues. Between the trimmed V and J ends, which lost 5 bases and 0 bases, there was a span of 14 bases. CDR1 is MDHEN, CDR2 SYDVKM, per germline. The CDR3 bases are TGTGCCAGCAGTCCCTCGGATGCCAGCTCCTATAATTCACCCCTCCACTTT. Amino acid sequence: CASSPSDASSYNSPLHF.

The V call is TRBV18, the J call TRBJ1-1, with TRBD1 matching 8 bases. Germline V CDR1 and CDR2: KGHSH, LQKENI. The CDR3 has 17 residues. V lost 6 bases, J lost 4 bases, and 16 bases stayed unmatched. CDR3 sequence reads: CASSELHPQGAGTEAFF. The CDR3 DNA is TGTGCCAGCTCCGAATTACATCCTCAGGGGGCCGGCACTGAAGCTTTCTTT.

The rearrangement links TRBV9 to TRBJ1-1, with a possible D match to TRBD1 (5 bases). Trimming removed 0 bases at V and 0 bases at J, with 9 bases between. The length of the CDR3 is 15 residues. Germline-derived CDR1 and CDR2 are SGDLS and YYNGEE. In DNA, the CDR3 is TGTGCCAGCAGCGTAGTTCGGGACTTGAACACTGAAGCTTTCTTT. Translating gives CASSVVRDLNTEAFF.

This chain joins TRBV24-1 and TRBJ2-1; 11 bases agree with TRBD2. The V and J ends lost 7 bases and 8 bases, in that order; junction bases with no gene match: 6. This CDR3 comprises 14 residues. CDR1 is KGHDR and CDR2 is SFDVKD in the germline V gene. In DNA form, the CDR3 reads TGTGCCACCAGCACGACTAGCGGGGTCCATGAGCAGTTCTTC. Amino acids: CATSTTSGVHEQFF.

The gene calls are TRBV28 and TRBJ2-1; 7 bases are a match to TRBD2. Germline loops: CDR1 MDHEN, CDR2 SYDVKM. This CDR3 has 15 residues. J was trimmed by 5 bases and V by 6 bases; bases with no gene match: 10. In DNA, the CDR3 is TGTGCCAGCAGCCAACCGGCTAGCGGTGACAATGAGCAGTTCTTC. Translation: CASSQPASGDNEQFF.

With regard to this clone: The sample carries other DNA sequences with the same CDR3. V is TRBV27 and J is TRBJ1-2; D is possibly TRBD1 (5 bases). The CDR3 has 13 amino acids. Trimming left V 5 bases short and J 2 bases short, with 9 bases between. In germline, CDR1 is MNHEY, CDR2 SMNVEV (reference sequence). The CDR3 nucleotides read TGTGCCAGCAGTCTCAGGGTCAACTATGGCTACACCTTC. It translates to CASSLRVNYGYTF.

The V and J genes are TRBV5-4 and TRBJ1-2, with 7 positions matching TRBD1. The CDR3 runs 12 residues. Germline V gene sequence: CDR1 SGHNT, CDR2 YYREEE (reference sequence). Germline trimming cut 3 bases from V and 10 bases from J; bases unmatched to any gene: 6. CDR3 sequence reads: CASSSGQLVYTF. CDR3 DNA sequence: TGTGCCAGCAGCTCGGGACAGCTGGTCTACACCTTC. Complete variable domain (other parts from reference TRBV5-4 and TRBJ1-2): ETGVTQSPTHLIKTRGQQVTLRCSSQSGHNTVSWYQQALGQGPQFIFQYYREEENGRGNFPPRFSGLQFPNYSSELNVNALELDDSALYLCASSSGQLVYTFGSGTRLTVV.

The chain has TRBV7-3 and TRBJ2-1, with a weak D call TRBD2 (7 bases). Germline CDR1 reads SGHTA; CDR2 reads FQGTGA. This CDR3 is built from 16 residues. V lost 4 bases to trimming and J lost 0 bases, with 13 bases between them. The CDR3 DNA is TGTGCCAGCAGCTCGAAGGGGGGGATCTCCTACAATGAGCAGTTCTTC. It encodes CASSSKGGISYNEQFF. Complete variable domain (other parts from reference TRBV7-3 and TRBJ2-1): GAGVSQTPSNKVTEKGKYVELRCDPISGHTALYWYRQSLGQGPEFLIYFQGTGAADDSGLPNDRFFAVRPEGSVSTLKIQRTERGDSAVYLCASSSKGGISYNEQFFGPGTRLTVL.

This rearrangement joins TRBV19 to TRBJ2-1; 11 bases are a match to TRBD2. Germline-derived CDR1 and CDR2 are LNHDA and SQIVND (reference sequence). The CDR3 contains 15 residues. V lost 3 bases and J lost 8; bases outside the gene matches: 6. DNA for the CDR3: TGTGCCAGTAGTATTACTAGCGGGAGTCTCGATGAGCAGTTCTTC. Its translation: CASSITSGSLDEQFF.

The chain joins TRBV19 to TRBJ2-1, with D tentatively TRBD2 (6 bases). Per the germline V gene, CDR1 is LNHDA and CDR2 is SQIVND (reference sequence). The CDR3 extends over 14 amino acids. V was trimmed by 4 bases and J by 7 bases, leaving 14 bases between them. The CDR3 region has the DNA TGTGCCAGTAGTACCGGAGGTGGGGGGAATGAGCAGTTCTTC. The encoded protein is CASSTGGGGNEQFF.